This T cell receptor beta chain was recorded in a study of human T cells and chemical hapten exposure. Unique molecular identifiers were attached to individual cDNA molecules within the library. TCRdb analysed the 5' RACE reads with MiXCR anew, one entry per CDR3 protein. This table holds 65,000 to 90,000 distinct CDR3 sequences, approximately 15% found once. This clonotype was observed a handful of times. No antigen is known for it. The template was total RNA from unfractionated whole blood. Study results and caveats: TCRs at high frequency, those above 1 in 1000, did not change with DPC sensitization.

Trimming took 6 bases from V and 7 from J; bases not matched to a gene: 14. The CDR3 has 17 residues. This chain links TRBV12-3 or TRBV12-4 with TRBJ2-1; 11 nucleotides align to TRBD2. The receptor comes from a female donor in good health. CDR3 DNA sequence: TGTGCCAGCAGCTCCAGGACCACTAGCGGGGGCCCGAATGAGCAGTTCTTC. This codes for CASSSRTTSGGPNEQFF.